This T cell receptor (beta chain) was found in a study of blood T cell repertoires in COVID-19. Turning to the study itself: Sites in the United States, Italy and Spain provided acute and convalescent COVID-19 samples. T cells, B-cell-depleted T cells, or PBMCs provided the cDNA or gDNA that served as material.

Original methodology: Reference gene primers were amplified, and this amplification served to estimate nucleated cell counts. The table came from immunoSEQ multiplex PCR; TCRdb's copy has only in-frame clones and leaves some out. V and J calls and clone size are copied from that table; D and trimming were computed from the DNA. The table lists 270,000 or so clones, roughly four fifths of them singletons. This CDR3 region has 14 residues. Germline trimming cut 1 base from V and 5 bases from J; bases unmatched to any gene: 2. Germline CDR1 is SEHNR and CDR2 is FQNEAQ (reference sequence). The source is a woman between 45 and 65 years old who had recovered from COVID-19. The sequenced material came from peripheral blood. The J gene is TRBJ1-5, the V gene TRBV7-9, with 7 bases aligning to TRBD1. In DNA, the CDR3 is TGTGCCAGCAGCTTAGGACAGGGCGATCAGCCCCAGCATTTT. Its translation: CASSLGQGDQPQHF.